This T cell receptor (beta chain) was sequenced during a study of radiotherapy plus CTLA-4 blockade in lung cancer. Study observations and caveats: Early blood T cell clone dynamics reportedly forecast response best, with interferon-beta.

The CDR3 runs to 15 residues. After removal of 4 bases from V and 3 bases from J, the junction contained 7 bases not matched to a gene. From germline, CDR1 is MNHEY and CDR2 SMNVEV (reference sequence). On this clone itself: The antigen is not known.

Assay: immunoSEQ multiplex PCR; the TCRdb copy retains only in-frame clones and omits some. The repertoire holds more than 90,000 clones, with approximately 86% as singletons. This TCR was recovered from a human donor with non-small cell lung cancer that progressed on radiotherapy plus ipilimumab. The chain employs TRBV27 and TRBJ2-7; TRBD2 agrees at 9 bases. The sequenced sample was peripheral blood, obtained from a patient treated with radiotherapy plus ipilimumab. Here the CDR3 reads CASSSLAGAGYEQYF. Written as DNA, the CDR3 is TGTGCCAGCAGTTCATTAGCGGGAGCCGGCTACGAGCAGTACTTC.